One and the same sample provided the 20 T cell receptor beta chains below, sequenced in a study of T cell responses to AZD1222 COVID-19 vaccine. Clones were sequenced by immunoSEQ multiplex PCR, and TCRdb holds only the in-frame ones, with some missing. The table includes roughly 77,000 clones, 90% detected once. Specimen: peripheral blood, collected 28 days after the second AZD1222 dose. Source of these receptors: an adult who received the AZD1222 COVID-19 vaccine.

V usage is TRBV30 and J usage is TRBJ2-7, with D tentatively TRBD1 (5 bases). The CDR3 consists of 13 residues. Germline V CDR1 and CDR2: GTSNPN, SVGIG (reference sequence). V gave up 5 bases and J gave up 4 bases, with 15 bases separating them. CDR3 protein: CAWADSRRYEQYF. In DNA, the CDR3 is TGTGCCTGGGCCGACAGCAGAAGGTACGAGCAGTACTTC.

The chain uses TRBV18 and TRBJ1-1, with 12 bases lining up with TRBD1. Trimming at V came to 5 bases and at J to 0 bases, leaving 4 bases not matched to a gene. The CDR3 runs to 16 residues. Germline CDR1 is KGHSH and CDR2 is LQKENI. As DNA, the CDR3 is TGTGCCAGCTCATCCGGGACAGGGGGCCTGAACACTGAAGCTTTCTTT. Protein: CASSSGTGGLNTEAFF.

The rearrangement links TRBV6-5 to TRBJ1-6, with no clear D. Trimming took off 6 bases at V and 8 bases at J, with 14 bases between the two ends. The CDR3 is 14 residues long. Germline lookup yields CDR1 MNHEY and CDR2 SVGAGI. The DNA of the CDR3 is TGTGCCAGCAGCGTTGTAGATAACGATTCACCCCTCCACTTT. Amino acid sequence: CASSVVDNDSPLHF.

This chain uses TRBV5-5 with TRBJ1-1; TRBD1 matches at 12 bases. The CDR3 sequence is 18 residues long. Per germline, CDR1 SGHKS and CDR2 YYEKEE (reference sequence). The V and J ends lost 5 bases and 4 bases, in that order; junction bases with no gene match: 15. The CDR3 DNA is TGTGCCAGCAGGCCCCCGGGACAGGGGGCGCGAGCGGCCACTGAAGCTTTCTTT. This encodes CASRPPGQGARAATEAFF.

This clone was seen a handful of times. V gene TRBV2 combines with J gene TRBJ1-5; TRBD1 might be the D (5 bases). V was pared by 7 bases and J by 7 bases, with 14 bases between. Germline loops: CDR1 SNHLY, CDR2 FYNNEI. This CDR3 is built from 13 residues. Here the CDR3 DNA reads TGTGCCAGCAACGCGGGGGGAGGCCAGCCCCAGCATTTT. It encodes CASNAGGGQPQHF.

This chain links TRBV7-6 with TRBJ1-1; 7 nucleotides align to TRBD1. V dropped 2 bases and J dropped 5; count of bases not matched to a gene: 2. The CDR3 sequence is 13 residues long. The germline V gene encodes CDR1 SGHVS and CDR2 FNYEAQ. CDR3 region: CASSLQGETEAFF. The CDR3 coding sequence is TGTGCCAGCAGCTTACAGGGGGAGACTGAAGCTTTCTTT. Supplemented by reference TRBV7-6 and TRBJ1-1, the full variable domain reads GAGVSQSPRYKVTKRGQDVALRCDPISGHVSLYWYRQALGQGPEFLTYFNYEAQQDKSGLPNDRFSAERPEGSISTLTIQRTEQRDSAMYRCASSLQGETEAFFGQGTRLTVV.

The V gene is TRBV2, the J gene TRBJ1-4; 10 bases line up with TRBD1. Germline V gene lookup returns CDR1 SNHLY and CDR2 FYNNEI. The V gene end was trimmed by 0 bases and the J gene end by 8 bases; junction bases not matched to a gene: 6. The CDR3 has 16 amino acids. The CDR3: CASSEAGGTGDEKLFF. CDR3 bases: TGTGCCAGCAGTGAAGCGGGCGGGACAGGGGACGAAAAACTGTTTTTT.

The chain uses TRBV2 and TRBJ1-6; D unresolved. The CDR3 has 14 residues. V lost 3 bases, J lost 6 bases, and 9 bases lay in between. The germline gives CDR1 SNHLY, CDR2 FYNNEI. This CDR3 is CASSDYGRNSPLHF. In DNA form, the CDR3 reads TGTGCCAGCAGTGACTACGGGCGTAATTCACCCCTCCACTTT. Filled out from reference TRBV2 and TRBJ1-6, the complete variable domain reads EPEVTQTPSHQVTQMGQEVILRCVPISNHLYFYWYRQILGQKVEFLVSFYNNEISEKSEIFDDQFSVERPDGSNFTLKIRSTKLEDSAMYFCASSDYGRNSPLHFGNGTRLTVT.

CDR3 sequence: CASSQGLASSGANVLTF. The CDR3 DNA is TGTGCCAGCAGCCAGGGACTGGCAAGCTCTGGGGCCAACGTCCTGACTTTC. The chain couples TRBV3-1 (or the pseudogene TRBV3-2) to TRBJ2-6; a weak D match, TRBD2 (6 bases). Germline CDR1 is LGHDT and CDR2 is YNNKEL (reference sequence). V lost 3 bases and J lost 0, with 12 bases in between. The CDR3 covers 17 residues.

The chain joins TRBV7-3 to TRBJ1-3; D not resolved. CDR3 length: 14 amino acids. V dropped 6 bases and J dropped 1 base, with 10 bases sitting between them. CDR1 SGHTA and CDR2 FQGTGA come from the germline V gene. CDR3 sequence (DNA): TGTGCCAGCAGTGCGACGGGGTCTGGAAACACCATATATTTT. Translating it yields CASSATGSGNTIYF.

The chain has TRBV27 and TRBJ1-1, with 7 bases identical to TRBD1. Germline assignment: CDR1 MNHEY and CDR2 SMNVEV (reference sequence). The trim removed 6 bases at V and 4 bases at J, leaving 17 bases unmatched. The CDR3 extends over 17 amino acids. The CDR3 sequence: CASSSAFPRDRSTEAFF. CDR3 sequence (DNA): TGTGCCAGCAGCAGCGCCTTCCCCAGGGACAGAAGCACTGAAGCTTTCTTT.

The rearrangement links TRBV3-1 (or the pseudogene TRBV3-2) to TRBJ1-4, with D unresolved. The CDR3 length is 15 residues. The germline CDR1 and CDR2 sequences are LGHDT and YNNKEL (reference sequence). V shed 1 base and J shed 6 bases, with 12 bases lying between them. CDR3 DNA: TGTGCCAGCAGCCAAGGGGGAATCCGGGATGAAAAACTGTTTTTT. Translation gives CASSQGGIRDEKLFF.

The rearrangement links TRBV12-2 to TRBJ1-4. TRBV12-2 represents a pseudogene. The CDR3 covers 17 residues. CDR3 loop: CASSFGLRRGMNEKLFF. CDR3 nucleotides: TGTGCAAGTTCCTTCGGTTTGCGGAGGGGAATGAATGAAAAACTGTTTTTT.

This clone was observed a few times. The chain has TRBV5-1 and TRBJ1-4, with unresolved D. Trimming stripped 0 bases from V and 5 bases from J, with 14 bases between. CDR3 length: 16 residues. Germline CDR1 reads SGHRS; CDR2 reads YFSETQ. The CDR3 region has the DNA TGCGCCAGCAGCTTGGGCGGGTTAGGACCGAATGAAAAACTGTTTTTT. Translated, it gives CASSLGGLGPNEKLFF.

The chain joins TRBV11-3 to TRBJ1-1; 9 bases align to TRBD1. Trimming cost V 4 bases and J 4 bases; bases outside gene matches: 19. The CDR3 extends over 19 amino acids. The germline V gene encodes CDR1 SGHNT and CDR2 YENEEA. CDR3 loop: CASSYHTNRGRRMGTEAFF. In DNA form, the CDR3 reads TGTGCCAGCAGCTACCACACCAACAGGGGGCGCAGAATGGGCACTGAAGCTTTCTTT.

Only a few counts were recorded for this clone. The chain carries TRBV29-1 and TRBJ1-2, with TRBD1 as a possible D gene (5 bases). With 4 bases removed from V and 4 bases from J, the gap between germline ends came to 13 bases. This CDR3 contains 13 residues. Germline V lookup: CDR1 SQVTM, CDR2 ANQGSEA. CDR3 sequence reads: CSVGTSGSYGYTF. Written as DNA, the CDR3 is TGCAGCGTTGGGACAAGTGGTTCCTATGGCTACACCTTC.

J is TRBJ1-1 and V is TRBV7-9; D call uncertain. Germline-derived CDR1 and CDR2 are SEHNR and FQNEAQ (reference sequence). With 3 bases removed from V and 0 bases from J, the gap between germline ends came to 14 bases. The CDR3 is 16 amino acids. The CDR3 nucleotides are TGTGCCAGCAGCTTTAAACCGGGCTACATGAACACTGAAGCTTTCTTT. This codes for CASSFKPGYMNTEAFF. Full variable domain (missing parts from reference TRBV7-9 and TRBJ1-1): DTGVSQNPRHKITKRGQNVTFRCDPISEHNRLYWYRQTLGQGPEFLTYFQNEAQLEKSRLLSDRFSAERPKGSFSTLEIQRTEQGDSAMYLCASSFKPGYMNTEAFFGQGTRLTVV.

This clone was counted once. The chain carries TRBV21-1 and TRBJ2-3; the table's D call of TRBD1 was not tested on the DNA. TRBV21-1 is tagged as a pseudogene. The CDR3 length is 15 residues. CDR3 nucleotide sequence: TGTGCCAGCAGCAAAGAAACCAGGGGAGCAGATACGCAGTATTTT. Translated: CASSKETRGADTQYF.

The chain employs TRBV3-1 (or the pseudogene TRBV3-2) and TRBJ1-3, with D tentatively TRBD1 (6 bases). The CDR3 loop spans 13 amino acids. Germline CDR1 and CDR2: LGHDT and YNNKEL (reference sequence). Trimming removed 4 bases at V and 11 bases at J, with 15 bases between. The chain's CDR3 is CASSPGAGAAIYF. In DNA form, the CDR3 reads TGTGCCAGCAGCCCAGGGGCAGGGGCCGCCATATATTTT.

The chain has TRBV6-5 and TRBJ2-1; D ambiguous. Looked up from germline, CDR1 is MNHEY and CDR2 is SVGAGI. The CDR3 is 14 residues long. The ends were cut back, 8 bases at V and 2 bases at J, with 13 bases in the middle. The DNA of the CDR3 is TGTGCCAGCCGCCCTCATGGAACCTACAATGAGCAGTTCTTC. This codes for CASRPHGTYNEQFF.